The following is a TCR beta chain sequence with its context. What it recognizes is unknown. The data originate from a study of T cell responses to AZD1222 COVID-19 vaccine. The wider study: Some second doses came at about 4 weeks and others at about 12 weeks; these were pooled. Points from the study as a whole: Only after the peak T cell response were repertoires sampled. It should be noted that donors were predominantly white British and more often female, and clonal diversity was possibly underestimated.

Repertoires were generated with immunoSEQ multiplex PCR, while TCRdb's copy carries only in-frame clones and drops some. The sample consists of approximately 140,000 clones, more than 75% of them appearing once. This sequence originates from an adult in good health. The sample consisted of peripheral blood, taken on day 0 of AZD1222 vaccination.

The CDR3 DNA sequence: TGCGCCAGCAGTGAAAAAAGTGCAACTAATGAAAAACTGTTTTTT. Encoded protein: CASSEKSATNEKLFF. The chain joins TRBV23-1 to TRBJ1-4; D not resolved. TRBV23-1 falls under the ORF class, with uncertain function. This CDR3 has 15 residues. The germline V and J ends were trimmed by 5 bases and 0 bases, with 10 bases remaining between them.